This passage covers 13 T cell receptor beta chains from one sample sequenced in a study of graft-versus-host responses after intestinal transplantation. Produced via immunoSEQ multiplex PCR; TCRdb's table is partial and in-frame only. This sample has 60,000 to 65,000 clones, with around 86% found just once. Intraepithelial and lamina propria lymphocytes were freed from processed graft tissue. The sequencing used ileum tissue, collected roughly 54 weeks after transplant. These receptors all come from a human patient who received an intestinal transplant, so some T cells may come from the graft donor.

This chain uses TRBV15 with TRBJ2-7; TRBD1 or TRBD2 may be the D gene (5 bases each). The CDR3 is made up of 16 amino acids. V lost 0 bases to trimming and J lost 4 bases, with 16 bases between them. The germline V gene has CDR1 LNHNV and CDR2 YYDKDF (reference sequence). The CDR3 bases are TGTGCCACCAGCAGAGATTCGTATGGGGGAAAGTACGAGCAGTACTTC. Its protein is CATSRDSYGGKYEQYF. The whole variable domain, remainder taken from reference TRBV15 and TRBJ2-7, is DAMVIQNPRYQVTQFGKPVTLSCSQTLNHNVMYWYQQKSSQAPKLLFHYYDKDFNNEADTPDNFQSRRPNTSFCFLDIRSPGLGDTAMYLCATSRDSYGGKYEQYFGPGTRLTVT.

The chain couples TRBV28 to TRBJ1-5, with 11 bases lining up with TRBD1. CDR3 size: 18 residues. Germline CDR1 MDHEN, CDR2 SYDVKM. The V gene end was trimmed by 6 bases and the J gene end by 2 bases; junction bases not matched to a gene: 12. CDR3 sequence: CASSFMAGTGGGNQPQHF. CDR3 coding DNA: TGTGCCAGCAGCTTTATGGCCGGGACAGGGGGGGGCAATCAGCCCCAGCATTTT.

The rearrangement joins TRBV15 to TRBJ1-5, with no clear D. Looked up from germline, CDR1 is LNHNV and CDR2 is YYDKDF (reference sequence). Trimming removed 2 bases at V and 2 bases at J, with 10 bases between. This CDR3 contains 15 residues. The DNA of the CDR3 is TGTGCCACCAGCAGACCCCAAGGCGGCAATCAGCCCCAGCATTTT. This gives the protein CATSRPQGGNQPQHF.

CDR3 region: CASRGAGTNEKLFF. In DNA form, the CDR3 reads TGCGCCAGCAGAGGGGCAGGGACTAATGAAAAACTGTTTTTT. The V and J genes are TRBV5-1 and TRBJ1-4; D might be TRBD1 (5 bases). The germline V gene has CDR1 SGHRS and CDR2 YFSETQ. This CDR3 is built from 14 residues. With 5 bases removed from V and 2 bases from J, the gap between germline ends came to 10 bases.

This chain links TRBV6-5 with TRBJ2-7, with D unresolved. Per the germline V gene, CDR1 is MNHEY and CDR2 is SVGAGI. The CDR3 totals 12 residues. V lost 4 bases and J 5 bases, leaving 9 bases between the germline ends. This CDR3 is CASSLGYNEQYF. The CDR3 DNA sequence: TGTGCCAGCAGTTTAGGTTACAACGAGCAGTACTTC.

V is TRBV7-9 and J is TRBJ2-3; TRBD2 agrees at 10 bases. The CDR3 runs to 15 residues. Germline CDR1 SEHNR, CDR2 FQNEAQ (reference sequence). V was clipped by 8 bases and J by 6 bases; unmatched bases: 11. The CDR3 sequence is CASRPSGGGIDTQYF. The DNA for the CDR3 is TGTGCCAGCCGTCCTAGCGGGGGAGGCATTGATACGCAGTATTTT. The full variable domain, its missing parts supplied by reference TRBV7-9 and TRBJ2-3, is DTGVSQNPRHKITKRGQNVTFRCDPISEHNRLYWYRQTLGQGPEFLTYFQNEAQLEKSRLLSDRFSAERPKGSFSTLEIQRTEQGDSAMYLCASRPSGGGIDTQYFGPGTRLTVL.

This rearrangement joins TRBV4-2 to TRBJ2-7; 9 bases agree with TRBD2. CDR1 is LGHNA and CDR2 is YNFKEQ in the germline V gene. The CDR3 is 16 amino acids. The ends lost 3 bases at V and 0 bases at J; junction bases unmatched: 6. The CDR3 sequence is CASSQVAGVSSYEQYF. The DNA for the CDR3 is TGTGCCAGCAGCCAGGTAGCGGGGGTCTCCTCCTACGAGCAGTACTTC.

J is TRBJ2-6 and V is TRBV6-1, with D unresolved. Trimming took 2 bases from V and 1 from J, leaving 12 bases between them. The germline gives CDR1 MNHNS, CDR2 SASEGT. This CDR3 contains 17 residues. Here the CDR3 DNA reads TGTGCCAGCAGTGAAATCCCCCCGCCATCTGGGGCCAACGTCCTGACTTTC. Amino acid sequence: CASSEIPPPSGANVLTF.

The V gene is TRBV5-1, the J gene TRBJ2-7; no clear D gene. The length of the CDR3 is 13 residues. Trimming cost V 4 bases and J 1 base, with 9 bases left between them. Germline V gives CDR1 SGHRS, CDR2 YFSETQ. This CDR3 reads CASSADGSYEQYF. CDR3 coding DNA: TGCGCCAGCAGCGCGGACGGATCCTACGAGCAGTACTTC.

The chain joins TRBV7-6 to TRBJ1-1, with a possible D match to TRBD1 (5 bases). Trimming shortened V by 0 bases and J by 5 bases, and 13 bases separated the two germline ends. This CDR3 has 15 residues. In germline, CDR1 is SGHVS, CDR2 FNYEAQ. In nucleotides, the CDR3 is TGTGCCAGCAGCTTAGCCGGCAGCGGGGGGACTGAAGCTTTCTTT. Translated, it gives CASSLAGSGGTEAFF.

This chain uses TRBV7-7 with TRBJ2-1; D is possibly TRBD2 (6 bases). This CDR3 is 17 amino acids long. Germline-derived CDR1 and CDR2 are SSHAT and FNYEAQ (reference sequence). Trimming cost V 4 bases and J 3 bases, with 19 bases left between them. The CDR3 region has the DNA TGTGCCAGCAGCTGCGTTTGGGGAAGGACTAACTACAATGAGCAGTTCTTC. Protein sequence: CASSCVWGRTNYNEQFF. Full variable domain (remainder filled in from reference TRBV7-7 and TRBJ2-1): GAGVSQSPRYKVTKRGQDVTLRCDPISSHATLYWYQQALGQGPEFLTYFNYEAQPDKSGLPSDRFSAERPEGSISTLTIQRTEQRDSAMYRCASSCVWGRTNYNEQFFGPGTRLTVL.

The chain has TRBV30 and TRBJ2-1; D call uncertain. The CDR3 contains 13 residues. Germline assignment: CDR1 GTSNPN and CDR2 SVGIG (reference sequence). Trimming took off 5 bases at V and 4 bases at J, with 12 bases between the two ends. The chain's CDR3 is CAWGNDFYNEQFF. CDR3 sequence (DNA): TGTGCCTGGGGGAACGACTTTTACAATGAGCAGTTCTTC.

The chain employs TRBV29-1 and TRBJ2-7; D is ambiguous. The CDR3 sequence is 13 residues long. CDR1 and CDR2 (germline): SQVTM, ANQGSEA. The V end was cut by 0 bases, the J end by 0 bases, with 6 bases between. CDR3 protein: CSVEDKGSYEQYF. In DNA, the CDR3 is TGCAGCGTTGAAGATAAGGGCTCCTACGAGCAGTACTTC.